This T cell receptor (beta chain) came from a study of blood T cell repertoires in COVID-19. Study context: T cells, B-cell-depleted T cells, or PBMCs supplied cDNA or gDNA.

Data came from immunoSEQ multiplex PCR; TCRdb stores just in-frame clones and leaves some out. There are roughly 330,000 clones in the sample; roughly 85% occur only once, and approximately 5.3% lies in the top ten. This study enrolled people aged 18 to 89 from around 25 US geographic areas. Cohorts were assigned according to the clinical history that participants reported. V gave up 4 bases and J gave up 5 bases, with 9 bases separating them. The CDR3 is 14 residues long. From germline, CDR1 is LGHDT and CDR2 YNNKEL (reference sequence). This chain uses TRBV3-1 (or the pseudogene TRBV3-2) with TRBJ1-6, with no clear D. Material: PBMCs or T cells enriched from blood (not recorded which). This TCR derives from a woman aged 25 to 39 who had recovered from COVID-19. The CDR3: CASSPAGDNSPLHF. The CDR3 region has the DNA TGTGCCAGCAGCCCGGCGGGCGATAATTCACCCCTCCACTTT.